Listed below are T cell receptor beta chains from one sample, sequenced in a study of tumor-infiltrating lymphocytes in oesophageal squamous cell carcinoma. TCRdb re-analysed the PCR reads in MiXCR, keeping a single row per CDR3 protein. The table has around 12,000 distinct CDR3 sequences, roughly 50% seen once. The sample comprised esophageal tumor tissue. The receptors originated from a female donor with esophageal squamous cell carcinoma. Both conserved end residues are part of each CDR3. Fields, in order: J gene, V gene, D gene, clone size, CDR3 DNA, CDR3 protein. D genes are given only for firm matches. Size is omitted from some rows. Given values are once, few, many or a class for expanded clones.

J: TRBJ2-1; V: TRBV6-2/TRBV6-3; D: TRBD2; size: few; DNA: TGTGCCAGCAGTTACCACCTCCTCGGCGGGGGGGGCACAGATACGCAGTTCTTC; CDR3: CASSYHLLGGGGTDTQFF
J: TRBJ2-6; V: TRBV6-8; D: .; size: .; DNA: TGTGCCAGCAGGACGGGAGTACACGTCCTGACTTTC; CDR3: CASRTGVHVLTF
J: TRBJ2-7; V: TRBV7-9; D: TRBD1; size: .; DNA: TGTGCCAGCAGCTCCAACAGGGGCTACGAGCAGTACTTC; CDR3: CASSSNRGYEQYF
J: TRBJ2-3; V: TRBV7-2; D: .; size: .; DNA: TGTGCCAGCAGCTTAAGGGGAGGGAGGGGGCGCGGCACAGATACGCAGTATTTT; CDR3: CASSLRGGRGRGTDTQYF
J: TRBJ2-3; V: TRBV27; D: .; size: few; DNA: TGTGCCAGCAGTCCCAACACAGATACGCAGTATTTT; CDR3: CASSPNTDTQYF
J: TRBJ2-3; V: TRBV7-6; D: TRBD2; size: .; DNA: TGTGCTAGCAGCTCGGGACTAGCGGCAGATACGCAGTATTTT; CDR3: CASSSGLAADTQYF
J: TRBJ2-1; V: TRBV7-2; D: .; size: few; DNA: TGTGCCAGCAGCTTAAGCCCTAGTCCTTACAATGAGCAGTTCTTC; CDR3: CASSLSPSPYNEQFF
J: TRBJ2-5; V: TRBV7-4; D: .; size: .; DNA: TGTGCCAGCAGCCCTGGGGATTTTCAAGAGACCCAGTACTTC; CDR3: CASSPGDFQETQYF
J: TRBJ2-7; V: TRBV11-2; D: .; size: .; DNA: TGTGCCAGCAGCCCAGCGCGGGCCCCGGGCTACGAGCAGTACTTC; CDR3: CASSPARAPGYEQYF
J: TRBJ2-3; V: TRBV7-9; D: .; size: .; DNA: TGTGCCAGCAGCTTAGCGTCCGGCTCCACAATCACAGATACGCAGTATTTT; CDR3: CASSLASGSTITDTQYF
J: TRBJ2-1; V: TRBV7-3; D: TRBD2; size: .; DNA: TGTGCCAGCAGTTCGGCGGGAGATTTGGATGAGCAGTTCTTC; CDR3: CASSSAGDLDEQFF
J: TRBJ2-5; V: TRBV7-9; D: TRBD2; size: .; DNA: TGTGCCAGCAGCCTCCCCATCGGACTAGGGGTGTGGACCCAGTACTTC; CDR3: CASSLPIGLGVWTQYF
J: TRBJ2-1; V: TRBV7-6; D: .; size: .; DNA: TGTGCTAGCAGCTTATTTTTTGCAGGGGAAAATGAGCAGTTCTTC; CDR3: CASSLFFAGENEQFF
J: TRBJ2-1; V: TRBV11-1; D: TRBD1; size: few; DNA: TGTGCCAGCAGCTACGACAGGGGGCCCTACAATGAGCAGTTCTTC; CDR3: CASSYDRGPYNEQFF
J: TRBJ2-7; V: TRBV11-2; D: .; size: many; DNA: TGTGCCAGCAGCTTTGGGGGGCGAGTGGGGGGCGGTGAGCAGTACTTC; CDR3: CASSFGGRVGGGEQYF
J: TRBJ2-3; V: TRBV7-8; D: .; size: .; DNA: TGTGCCAGCAGCTTAGACAGGGGAGGAGATACGCAGTATTTT; CDR3: CASSLDRGGDTQYF
J: TRBJ2-6; V: TRBV7-3; D: .; size: .; DNA: TGTGCCAGCAGCTTGGTAGCTGGGGCCAACGTCCTGACTTTC; CDR3: CASSLVAGANVLTF
J: TRBJ2-5; V: TRBV10-3; D: TRBD2; size: few; DNA: TGTGCCATCAGTGAGAGCGGCGGGGGTATCCAAGAGACCCAGTACTTC; CDR3: CAISESGGGIQETQYF
J: TRBJ2-1; V: TRBV11-2; D: .; size: .; DNA: TGTGCCAGCAGCTTAGGCCAGAGCTCCTACAATGAGCAGTTCTTC; CDR3: CASSLGQSSYNEQFF
J: TRBJ2-1; V: TRBV6-6; D: TRBD1; size: .; DNA: TGTGCCAGCAGTTACTTCGGACAGGACAATGAGCAGTTCTTC; CDR3: CASSYFGQDNEQFF
J: TRBJ2-5; V: TRBV6-8; D: .; size: .; DNA: TGTGCCAGCAAATATAGGGGGCAAGAGACCCAGTACTTC; CDR3: CASKYRGQETQYF
J: TRBJ2-5; V: TRBV6-1; D: .; size: .; DNA: TGTGCCACCCAGCTGGGGGGTTCCCAAGAGACCCAGTACTTC; CDR3: CATQLGGSQETQYF
J: TRBJ1-3; V: TRBV6-1; D: TRBD1; size: many; DNA: TGTGCCAGCAGAAGAAACAGGGGGACTGGAAACACCATATATTTT; CDR3: CASRRNRGTGNTIYF
J: TRBJ2-4; V: TRBV11-2; D: TRBD2; size: .; DNA: TGTGCCAGCAAATTGCAGCGGGGGGCCGGAGACATTCAGTACTTC; CDR3: CASKLQRGAGDIQYF
J: TRBJ1-4; V: TRBV28; D: .; size: many; DNA: TGTGCCAGCAGTCCCCCAACAGGTGGCAATAAACTGTTTTTT; CDR3: CASSPPTGGNKLFF
J: TRBJ2-7; V: TRBV6-6; D: .; size: many; DNA: TGTGCCAGCAGTTACCTTCGAGAATACGAGCAGTACTTC; CDR3: CASSYLREYEQYF
J: TRBJ2-7; V: TRBV19; D: TRBD1; size: .; DNA: TGTGCCAGTACTACGGGACAGCCCTACAATGAGCAGTACTTC; CDR3: CASTTGQPYNEQYF
J: TRBJ2-1; V: TRBV6-1; D: TRBD2; size: .; DNA: TGTGCCAGCAGTGAAATTAGCGGGGGGGCAAAGGAGCAGTTCTTC; CDR3: CASSEISGGAKEQFF
J: TRBJ2-3; V: TRBV7-2; D: .; size: .; DNA: TGTGCCAGCAGCTTAGGGTTTGCTATCACAGATACGCAGTATTTT; CDR3: CASSLGFAITDTQYF
J: TRBJ2-1; V: TRBV7-9; D: TRBD2; size: once; DNA: TGTGCCAGCAGCTTAGGGGCGGGAGAAGGCTACAATGAGCAGTTCTTC; CDR3: CASSLGAGEGYNEQFF
J: TRBJ1-2; V: TRBV28; D: .; size: .; DNA: TGTGCCAGCAGTTTGTGGCAGGGAATTAACTATGGCTACACCTTC; CDR3: CASSLWQGINYGYTF
J: TRBJ2-3; V: TRBV7-4; D: .; size: .; DNA: TGTGCCAGCAGCTTAGTTTCCTGGGTGGATACGCAGTATTTT; CDR3: CASSLVSWVDTQYF
J: TRBJ2-5; V: TRBV11-2; D: .; size: .; DNA: TGTGCCAGCAGCTTAGCGGGGGCAGTTTACGAGACCCAGTACTTC; CDR3: CASSLAGAVYETQYF
J: TRBJ2-1; V: TRBV7-6; D: TRBD1; size: .; DNA: TGTGCCAGCAGCCCTGGACAGGGACGGAGGGAGCAGTTCTTC; CDR3: CASSPGQGRREQFF
J: TRBJ1-3; V: TRBV5-6; D: .; size: many; DNA: TGTGCCAGCAGCTTGAAGGCGGGAAGCTCTGGAAACACCATATATTTT; CDR3: CASSLKAGSSGNTIYF
J: TRBJ1-5; V: TRBV6-6; D: .; size: .; DNA: TGTGCCAGCAGAGAAGGACTTAGCAATCAGCCCCAGCATTTT; CDR3: CASREGLSNQPQHF
J: TRBJ2-7; V: TRBV7-9; D: TRBD2; size: .; DNA: TGTGCCAGCAGCCGGGGGGGTCTTACCTACGAGCAGTACTTC; CDR3: CASSRGGLTYEQYF
J: TRBJ2-3; V: TRBV7-2; D: TRBD2; size: .; DNA: TGTGCCAGCAGTCAAAGACTGGCCAGCGGGGGACAAGAGACCCAGTATTTT; CDR3: CASSQRLASGGQETQYF
J: TRBJ1-1; V: TRBV5-1; D: .; size: many; DNA: TGCGCCAGCAAACGTCAGGGCAGCAACACTGAAGCTTTCTTT; CDR3: CASKRQGSNTEAFF
J: TRBJ2-3; V: TRBV12-3/TRBV12-4; D: .; size: .; DNA: TGTGCCAGCAGTGTACTGGGGGATACGCAGTATTTT; CDR3: CASSVLGDTQYF
J: TRBJ2-1; V: TRBV12-3/TRBV12-4; D: TRBD2; size: .; DNA: TGTGCCAGCAGTTCTCGAAGGACTAGCGACTCCTCCTACGAGCAGTTCTTC; CDR3: CASSSRRTSDSSYEQFF
J: TRBJ2-5; V: TRBV28; D: TRBD2; size: .; DNA: TGTGCCAGCAGTTTAGGACTAGCGGACCAAGAGACCCAGTACTTC; CDR3: CASSLGLADQETQYF